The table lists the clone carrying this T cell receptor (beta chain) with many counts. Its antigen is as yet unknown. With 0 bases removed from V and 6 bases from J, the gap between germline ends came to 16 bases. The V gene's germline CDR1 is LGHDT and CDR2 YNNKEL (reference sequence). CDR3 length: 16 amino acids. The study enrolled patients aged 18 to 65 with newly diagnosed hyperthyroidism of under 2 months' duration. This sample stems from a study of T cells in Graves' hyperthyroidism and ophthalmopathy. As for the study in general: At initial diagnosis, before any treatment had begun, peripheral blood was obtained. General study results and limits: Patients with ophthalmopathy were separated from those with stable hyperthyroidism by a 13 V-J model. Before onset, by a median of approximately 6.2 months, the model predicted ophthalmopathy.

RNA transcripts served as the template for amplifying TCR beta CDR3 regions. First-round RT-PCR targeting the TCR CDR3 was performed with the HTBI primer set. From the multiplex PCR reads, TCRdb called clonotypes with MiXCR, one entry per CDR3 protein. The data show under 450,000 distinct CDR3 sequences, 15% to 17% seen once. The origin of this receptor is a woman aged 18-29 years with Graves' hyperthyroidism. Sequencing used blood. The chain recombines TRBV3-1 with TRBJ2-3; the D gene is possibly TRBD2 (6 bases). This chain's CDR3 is CASSQDEGRPGDTQYF. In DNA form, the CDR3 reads TGTGCCAGCAGCCAAGATGAGGGGAGGCCGGGGGATACGCAGTATTTT.